This T cell receptor (beta chain) was sequenced for a study of Ad26.COV2.S vaccination and SARS-CoV-2 variants (dated by TCRdb to 2020 to 2023). For the wider study: Vaccine-arm donors came from COV1001, a multicentre, randomized, double-blind, placebo-controlled phase I-IIa trial of Ad26.COV2.S in healthy adults. Ad26.COV2.S was administered intramuscularly at 5 x 10^10 or 1 x 10^11 viral particles, either as a single shot or as two shots given 56 days apart. Throughout the experiments and outcome assessment, investigators stayed blinded to trial group allocation. Participants in the trial were split at random into five groups of five each, receiving low-dose or high-dose Ad26.COV2.S once or twice, or else placebo on both occasions. The TCR-sequenced set comprised about 32 samples: some 19 Ad26.COV2.S vaccine recipients, 5 placebo recipients and 8 SARS-CoV-2 convalescent individuals. The specificity and breadth of SARS-CoV-2-reactive T cell receptors after Ad26.COV2.S vaccination were assessed by TCRbeta repertoire sequencing. Results the study describes overall, beyond this receptor: Higher spike-specific TCR breadth was observed in Ad26.COV2.S recipients than in placebo recipients (P = 0.0014). According to the authors, total T cell responses may have been underestimated by the TCR breadth and depth analyses. Comparable non-spike TCR breadth was observed between vaccine and placebo recipients, consistent with only spike being contained in the vaccine. The study was not powered for comparison of responses between vaccine doses or regimens. After vaccination, substantial breadth of spike-specific CD8+ and CD4+ T cell responses was reported.

The immunoSEQ Assay was used to sequence TCRbeta CDR3 regions. After extraction, genomic DNA underwent amplification by bias-controlled multiplex PCR, followed by high-throughput sequencing. The study's processing was this. To quantify the absolute abundance of every unique TCRbeta CDR3 region, sequences were collapsed and filtered. Usable DNA was measured by amplifying reference genes present in all nucleated cells, and TCRbeta template counts were normalized to that usable DNA to estimate T cell fraction. Repertoire TCRs were annotated as SARS-CoV-2-specific by exact matching of V gene, CDR3 amino acid sequence and J gene to a known reactive TCR set. The reference SARS-CoV-2 TCR set was derived from MIRA and filtered for enrichment in COVID-19-positive ImmuneCODE repertoires, a step that removed public or cross-reactive TCRs. Using the MIRA antigens, annotated TCRs were further analysed by specific ORF or by position within an ORF. Depth was the summed frequency of annotated unique rearrangements, while breadth was defined as annotated unique rearrangements over total unique productive rearrangements. Two-sided Wilcoxon rank-sum tests were used to compare TCR breadth between groups. TCRdb provides this immuneACCESS table in a form limited to in-frame rearrangements. Some clones are lacking; in checked studies, under half of them reflect an unresolved V gene, and why the rest are absent is not known. The DNA was the basis for D and trimming; V, J and clone size are from that table. Recorded for this sample are about 440,000 clones; around nine tenths of them occurred a single time. Around 13% of the sample is in the top ten clones.

A word on this clone: Its antigen has not been determined. No base-level quality is on record; no much larger clone is a single base apart.

Interpreted using the paper, the treatment or condition label stands for: approximately 18 received Ad26.COV2.S at low or high dose, single or two shots; a few received placebo; per-sample allocation not given. Repertoires of vaccine and placebo recipients were sequenced from samples collected on day 63 after the first injection. Between 29 July and 7 August 2020, Cohort 1b enrolled about 27 adults aged 18-55 years at one site in Boston, USA. Ad26.COV2.S was a replication-incompetent adenovirus type 26 vector expressing a prefusion-stabilized SARS-CoV-2 spike protein from the original Wuhan strain. The CDR3 numbers 12 residues from cysteine through phenylalanine. Left in the record is the CDR3 DNA by itself, 36 bases read in frame from the first base. The germline V gene sets CDR1 to ENHRY and CDR2 to SYGVKD. V and J are truncated by 6 bases and 7 bases respectively, leaving an intervening sequence of 7 bases.

The receptor's source is a person aged 18-65 years who received the Ad26.COV2.S COVID-19 vaccine or a placebo. The sequence links TRBV10-3 to TRBJ1-6; the D gene identity is not certain. The sample was peripheral blood, taken in a trial of Ad26.COV2.S vaccine versus placebo. In nucleotides, the sequence is TGTGCCATCAGCCTGGGGAATTCACCCCTCCACTTT. It specifies CAISLGNSPLHF.